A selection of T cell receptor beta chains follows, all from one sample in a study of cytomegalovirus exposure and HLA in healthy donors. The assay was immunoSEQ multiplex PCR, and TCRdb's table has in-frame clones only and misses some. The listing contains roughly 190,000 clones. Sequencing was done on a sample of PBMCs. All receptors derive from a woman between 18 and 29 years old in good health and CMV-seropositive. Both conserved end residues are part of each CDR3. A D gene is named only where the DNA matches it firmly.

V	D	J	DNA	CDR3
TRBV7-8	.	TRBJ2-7	TGTGCCAGCAGCTTACACTACGGGAGCTCCTACGAGCAGTACTTC	CASSLHYGSSYEQYF
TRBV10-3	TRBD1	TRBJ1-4	TGTGCCACCACGACAGGGATCAGCACTAATGAAAAACTGTTTTTT	CATTTGISTNEKLFF
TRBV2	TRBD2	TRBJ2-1	TGTGCCAGCGGGAGCGGGGCTTTATACAATGAGCAGTTCTTC	CASGSGALYNEQFF
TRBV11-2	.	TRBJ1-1	TGTGCCAGCAGCTTAGCTCCGGACAGTCGAACTGAAGCTTTCTTT	CASSLAPDSRTEAFF
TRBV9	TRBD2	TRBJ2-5	TGTGCCAGCAGCCCCGGGGTAGCGGGGGTTCAGACCCAGTACTTC	CASSPGVAGVQTQYF
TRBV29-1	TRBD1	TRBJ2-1	TGCAGCGGAGGGACAGGGGCAGGGAATGAGCAGTTCTTC	CSGGTGAGNEQFF
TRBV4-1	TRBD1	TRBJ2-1	TGCGCCAGCGGTTTCCGGGACAGGGATGTGGATGAGCAGTTCTTC	CASGFRDRDVDEQFF
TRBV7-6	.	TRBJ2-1	TGTGCCAGCAGCTTCGGACTCCAGAGTGAGCAGTTCTTC	CASSFGLQSEQFF
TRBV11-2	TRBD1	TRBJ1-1	TGTGCCAGCAGCTTAGGGGACAGGGCGAACACTGAAGCTTTCTTT	CASSLGDRANTEAFF
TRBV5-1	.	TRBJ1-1	TGCGCCAGCAGCTTGAGAGGGGGTCGTACTGAAGCTTTCTTT	CASSLRGGRTEAFF
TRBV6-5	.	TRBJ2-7	TGTGCCAGCAAAAGCGGCGGTCGCGAGCAGTACTTC	CASKSGGREQYF
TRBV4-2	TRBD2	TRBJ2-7	TGTGCCAGCAGCCAACCCGGGGGGGGAAGCGAGCAGTACTTC	CASSQPGGGSEQYF
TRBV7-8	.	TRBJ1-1	TGTGCCAGCAGCTTAAAACCGGCCGCAGCGGGGACTTTCTTT	CASSLKPAAAGTFF
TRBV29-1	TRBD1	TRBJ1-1	TGCAGCGTTTACAGGGGGACTGGCACTGAAGCTTTCTTT	CSVYRGTGTEAFF
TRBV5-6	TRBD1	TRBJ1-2	TGTGCCAGCAGATCGACAGGGGGAGACTATGGCTACACCTTC	CASRSTGGDYGYTF
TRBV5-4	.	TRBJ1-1	TGTGCCAGCAGCCGGGGAGAGAGACTGAACACTGAAGCTTTCTTT	CASSRGERLNTEAFF
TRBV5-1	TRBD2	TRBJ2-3	TGCGCCAGCAGCTTGGGCGGGAGGTCCGCAGATACGCAGTATTTT	CASSLGGRSADTQYF
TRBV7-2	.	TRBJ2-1	TGTGCCAGCAGCTCCGGGCAGGGGGGTGAGCAGTTCTTC	CASSSGQGGEQFF
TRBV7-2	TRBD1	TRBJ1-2	TGTGCCAGCAGCGGGGGACAGGGACACTATGGCTACACCTTC	CASSGGQGHYGYTF
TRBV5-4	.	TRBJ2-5	TGTGCCAGCAGCTTGGACAACCAAGAGACCCAGTACTTC	CASSLDNQETQYF
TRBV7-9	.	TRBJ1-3	TGTGCCAGCAGCTTGAGACAGATGATCCGAGCCTCTGGAAACACCATATATTTT	CASSLRQMIRASGNTIYF
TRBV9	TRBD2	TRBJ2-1	TGTGCCAGCAGCCCCAGGACTAGCTCCTACAATGAGCAGTTCTTC	CASSPRTSSYNEQFF
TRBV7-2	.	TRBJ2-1	TGTGCCAGCACCCTAGAATATGCCGATGGTGAGCAGTTCTTC	CASTLEYADGEQFF